What follows are 14 T cell receptor beta chains derived from one specimen sequenced in a study of blood T cell repertoires in COVID-19 (dated by TCRdb to the early 2020s). Receptor libraries were prepared by the immunoSEQ multiplex PCR assay. Here the immuneACCESS table is served through TCRdb, limited to in-frame sequences with V and J called. Missing clones are a known gap in these copies; in checked studies unresolved V genes cover under half, and the rest lacks a known reason. The sample profile shows under 300,000 clones; around 87% of them were found once. The ten biggest clones cover 6% to 7% of the sample. What was sequenced was PBMCs or T cells enriched from blood (not recorded which). The source is a woman aged 25-40 years with acute COVID-19.

The V gene is TRBV25-1, the J gene TRBJ1-1; D not certain. Looked up from germline, CDR1 is MGHDK and CDR2 is SYGVNS. V was clipped by 4 bases and J by 5 bases, with 17 bases between them. The CDR3 has 15 amino acids. CDR3 amino acids: CASSGTDAGNTEAFF. CDR3 in DNA: TGTGCCAGCAGTGGCACGGACGCGGGGAATACTGAAGCTTTCTTT.

Remarks on this clone: Other nucleotide sequences in the sample specify the same CDR3. The chain couples TRBV6-5 to TRBJ2-7, with D possibly TRBD2 on 5 matching bases. The germline V gene has CDR1 MNHEY and CDR2 SVGAGI. V was pared by 0 bases and J by 0 bases, with 6 bases between. The CDR3 length is 14 residues. The CDR3 nucleotides read TGTGCCAGCAGTTACTCTGGGAGCTCCTACGAGCAGTACTTC. Translating gives CASSYSGSSYEQYF.

This clone showed up just a few times. The genes are TRBV19 and TRBJ2-1; 12 nucleotides agree with TRBD2. Germline V gene lookup returns CDR1 LNHDA and CDR2 SQIVND (reference sequence). V lost 5 bases and J lost 5; bases outside the gene matches: 10. The CDR3 is 17 residues long. Here the CDR3 reads CASSQDLLAGGNNEQFF. Here the CDR3 DNA reads TGTGCCAGTAGTCAGGACCTACTAGCGGGAGGAAACAATGAGCAGTTCTTC.

The chain links TRBV5-1 to TRBJ2-3; 10 nucleotides match TRBD1. Germline V lookup: CDR1 SGHRS, CDR2 YFSETQ. The CDR3 is 15 residues long. J was trimmed by 5 bases and V by 5 bases; bases with no gene match: 8. CDR3 loop: CASRSTGTGVDTQYF. DNA of the CDR3: TGCGCCAGCAGGTCAACCGGGACAGGGGTAGATACGCAGTATTTT. Supplemented by reference TRBV5-1 and TRBJ2-3, the full variable domain reads KAGVTQTPRYLIKTRGQQVTLSCSPISGHRSVSWYQQTPGQGLQFLFEYFSETQRNKGNFPGRFSGRQFSNSRSEMNVSTLELGDSALYLCASRSTGTGVDTQYFGPGTRLTVL.

This chain joins TRBV9 and TRBJ2-1; no definite D call. Deletions cut 3 bases from V and 9 bases from J, with 10 bases between. Germline lookup yields CDR1 SGDLS and CDR2 YYNGEE. The CDR3 runs to 12 residues. CDR3 amino acids: CASSGPSGEQFF. The CDR3, as DNA: TGTGCCAGCAGCGGTCCCTCGGGTGAGCAGTTCTTC. The variable domain in full, with the rest retrieved from reference TRBV9 and TRBJ2-1, is DSGVTQTPKHLITATGQRVTLRCSPRSGDLSVYWYQQSLDQGLQFLIQYYNGEERAKGNILERFSAQQFPDLHSELNLSSLELGDSALYFCASSGPSGEQFFGPGTRLTVL.

CDR3 sequence: CASFGPEIFGSSGAYGTDTQYF. DNA of the CDR3: TGTGCCAGCTTCGGCCCTGAAATCTTTGGTAGTAGCGGGGCGTACGGCACAGATACGCAGTATTTT. The chain couples TRBV27 to TRBJ2-3; 8 positions match TRBD2. V trimming: 8 bases; J trimming: 1 base; junction bases outside the gene matches: 29. Germline CDR1 and CDR2: MNHEY and SMNVEV (reference sequence). CDR3 length equals 22 residues.

The V call is TRBV21-1, the J call TRBJ1-6. TRBV21-1 is a recognized pseudogene. The CDR3 length is 16 residues. The CDR3, as DNA: TGTGCCAGCAGCATCCTCTCGGTGGTATCTAATTCACCCCTCCACTTT. As protein: CASSILSVVSNSPLHF.

This chain connects TRBV7-3 to TRBJ1-2, with 11 bases matching TRBD1. The germline V gene encodes CDR1 SGHTA and CDR2 FQGTGA. This CDR3 is 14 amino acids long. V was pared by 5 bases and J by 7 bases, with 6 bases of the junction left unmatched. This CDR3 reads CASSTGQGASGYTF. CDR3 in DNA: TGTGCCAGCAGCACCGGACAGGGGGCGAGTGGCTACACCTTC.

This clone occurred a few times. The V call is TRBV27, the J call TRBJ1-4; TRBD1 is a possible D gene (5 bases). This CDR3 region has 14 residues. Trimming stripped 5 bases from V and 3 bases from J, with 10 bases between. Germline V CDR1 and CDR2: MNHEY, SMNVEV (reference sequence). CDR3 coding DNA: TGTGCCAGCAGTCTAAGGGGTGCTAATGAAAAACTGTTTTTT. Translated, it gives CASSLRGANEKLFF.

The J gene is TRBJ2-1, the V gene TRBV9, with D perhaps TRBD2 (6 bases). V was trimmed by 0 bases and J by 4 bases, leaving 14 bases between them. The CDR3 runs 16 residues. The germline V gene has CDR1 SGDLS and CDR2 YYNGEE. CDR3 nucleotides: TGTGCCAGCAGCGTAGGTGGAGGGACGGTTTACAATGAGCAGTTCTTC. It specifies CASSVGGGTVYNEQFF.

This clone is a singleton in its sample. The chain uses TRBV2 and TRBJ2-1, with 12 bases matching TRBD2. Germline trimming cut 2 bases from V and 7 bases from J; bases unmatched to any gene: 9. There are 17 residues in the CDR3. CDR1 and CDR2 from the germline V gene are SNHLY and FYNNEI. CDR3 sequence: CASSERLAGGQGNEQFF. CDR3 bases: TGTGCCAGCAGTGAAAGGCTAGCGGGAGGGCAGGGGAATGAGCAGTTCTTC.

V is TRBV19 and J is TRBJ2-7; maybe TRBD1 (5 bases). CDR1 is LNHDA, CDR2 SQIVND, per germline (reference sequence). The germline V and J ends were trimmed by 3 bases and 7 bases, with 10 bases remaining between them. This CDR3 is built from 12 residues. DNA of the CDR3: TGTGCCAGTAGTATTGACAGTACTGAGCAGTACTTC. The encoded protein is CASSIDSTEQYF.

V is TRBV2 and J is TRBJ1-6; 7 bases are a match to TRBD1. Germline V gene lookup returns CDR1 SNHLY and CDR2 FYNNEI. The ends lost 10 bases at V and 7 bases at J; junction bases unmatched: 7. The CDR3 runs 13 residues. The CDR3, as DNA: TGTGCCACTTCCGGGACAGAGAATTCACCCCTCCACTTT. It codes for CATSGTENSPLHF.

This chain joins TRBV2 and TRBJ2-1, with TRBD2 matching over 13 bases. CDR1 and CDR2 from the germline V gene are SNHLY and FYNNEI. With 8 bases clipped from V and 8 bases from J, the junction kept 15 bases outside the gene matches. The CDR3 is made up of 17 amino acids. CDR3 region: CASRTTNGLAGVDEQFF. CDR3 DNA: TGTGCCAGCCGTACTACAAACGGACTAGCGGGAGTCGATGAGCAGTTCTTC.